Included here is one TCR beta chain sequence, with context. Which antigen it targets is not known. There are no base qualities to consult, and no much larger clone falls within one base. This entry belongs to a study of blood T cell repertoires in COVID-19 (dated by TCRdb to about 2020). About the study as a whole: The collaborator samples originated in the United States, Italy and Spain and spanned the acute and convalescent phases of COVID-19. The material from the prospective study consisted of cDNA or gDNA derived from T cells, B-cell-depleted T cells, or PBMCs. Where HLA class I and class II types were available, the types were taken from metadata supplied by the sample provider, not from assay-based typing. Deeply sampled blood TCRbeta repertoires from subjects exposed to, actively infected with, or recovered from COVID-19 were included in the dataset. Nearly every sample came with metadata listing a de-identified subject ID, COVID-19 status, age in years and sex. A freely available public database, intended as a resource for researchers studying the immune response to SARS-CoV-2, is where the repertoires were released. The samples were drawn from the first 160 participants of the ongoing ImmuneRACE study and from some 1,300 subjects provided by 6 global collaborators.

Participants in the prospective study were enrolled through a virtual design, were aged roughly 18 to 100 years, and lived in roughly 25 United States geographic areas. To assign participants to cohorts, the prospective study relied on clinical history that participants themselves reported in a screening survey and a study questionnaire. Recovered participants in ImmuneRACE Cohort 3 were defined as having two consecutive negative NP/OP PCR tests, clearance from a healthcare professional, or resolution of symptoms. Mobile phlebotomists in the prospective study collected whole blood, serum and a nasopharyngeal or oropharyngeal swab from every participant. Participants in the prospective study had the option to provide additional blood draws and questionnaires over an approximately 2-month period. Before DNA extraction, prospective study blood samples were shipped either frozen or at room temperature.

The immunoSEQ Assay, a bias-controlled multiplex PCR, was used to amplify TCRbeta CDR3 regions from genomic DNA. The authors' analysis ran thus. Within the assay, amplification of reference gene primers was used to estimate how many nucleated cells each sample contained. To quantify the absolute abundance of each unique TCRbeta CDR3 rearrangement, sequence reads were collapsed and filtered. For each sample, productive Simpson clonality was calculated as the square root of Simpson's diversity index across productive rearrangements. Not all clones reach the TCRdb copy of this immuneACCESS table, which keeps in-frame sequences only. Checked studies attribute under half of the gap to unresolved V genes and leave the rest unexplained. V, J and clone size were drawn from that table, and D and trimming were deduced from the DNA. Here the sample has approximately 300,000 clones; just over 85% occur a single time. The ten largest clonotypes hold 4% to 5% of the sample.

Study-wide conclusions, independent of this receptor: Clinical and demographic metadata were provided uncurated, with the amount varying by source and participant.

This clonotype was sampled from a man aged 30 to 45 who had recovered from COVID-19. Source material: PBMCs or T cells enriched from blood (not recorded which).

The DNA sequence is as follows: TGTGCCACCAGTGATTTGCAGGACACGACCGAGACCCAGTACTTC. This sequence encodes CATSDLQDTTETQYF. This receptor chain uses TRBV24-1 and TRBJ2-5; the best D guess is TRBD1, with 5 bases matching. The CDR3 measures 15 amino acids from cysteine to phenylalanine. Just CDR3 DNA is preserved here, 45 bases in frame from base 1. V sheds 0 bases and J sheds 5 bases, leaving 12 bases between their ends. Reading the germline V gene gives CDR1 KGHDR and CDR2 SFDVKD.